These 27 T cell receptor beta chains were all obtained from the same sample, sequenced in a study of beta chain features in type 1 diabetes. Sequenced material consisted of expressed TCRB transcripts (all of the isolated RNA was reverse transcribed). Here immunoSEQ multiplex PCR was the method, and the copy in TCRdb shows in-frame clones only, minus some. The repertoire has some 190,000 clones, approximately 8.1% of them found once; the top ten carry approximately 0.87%. Their antigens are not known. Findings and limits, study-wide: Shortening of TCRB CDR3s, moderate but significant, appeared in all four CD4+ subsets of Type 1 diabetes patients.

The material sequenced was central memory CD4+ T cells from blood. The receptors derive from a middle-aged woman with type 1 diabetes.

The chain is built from TRBV14 and TRBJ1-2; weak D call: TRBD1 (5 bases). Germline V gene data show CDR1 as SGHDN and CDR2 as FVKESK. Deletions cut 4 bases from V and 2 bases from J, with 20 bases between. This CDR3 has 17 residues. The CDR3 sequence is CASSPVLHDSLNYGYTF. The CDR3 DNA is TGTGCCAGCAGCCCGGTCCTACATGACAGTTTGAACTATGGCTACACCTTC.

The chain joins TRBV28 to TRBJ1-2; 8 bases line up with TRBD1. This CDR3 is built from 15 residues. Germline V gene sequence: CDR1 MDHEN, CDR2 SYDVKM. Unmatched junction bases numbered 12, after V lost 4 bases and J lost 8 bases. The chain's CDR3 is CASSSPQGAVGGYTF. Written as DNA, the CDR3 is TGTGCCAGCAGTTCTCCGCAGGGGGCGGTTGGGGGCTACACCTTC.

The V gene is TRBV28, the J gene TRBJ2-7; 7 nucleotides match TRBD1. The CDR3 is made up of 14 amino acids. Germline V lookup: CDR1 MDHEN, CDR2 SYDVKM. J gave up 2 bases and V 8 bases, and 9 bases lay outside the gene matches. CDR3 in amino acids: CASLTDRLPYEQYF. The CDR3 coding sequence is TGTGCCAGCCTCACGGACAGGTTGCCCTACGAGCAGTACTTC.

This clone has a handful of counts. This chain links TRBV14 with TRBJ2-5, with a possible D match to TRBD1 (7 bases). The V gene lost 4 bases and the J gene lost 5 bases, with 14 bases spanning the gap. The CDR3 is 14 residues long. Germline CDR1 reads SGHDN; CDR2 reads FVKESK. This CDR3 reads CASSRRGLEETQYF. The CDR3, as DNA: TGTGCCAGCAGCCGGAGGGGGCTGGAGGAGACCCAGTACTTC.

This clone was found a few times. This chain connects TRBV7-2 to TRBJ1-5, with D possibly being TRBD1 (5 bases). The length of the CDR3 is 16 residues. V lost 1 base and J 1 base, leaving 11 bases between the germline ends. The germline V gene has CDR1 SGHTA and CDR2 FQGNSA. The CDR3 DNA follows: TGTGCCAGCAGCTTAGGCCGGGGGGAAAGCAATCAGCCCCAGCATTTT. Residues: CASSLGRGESNQPQHF.

This clone showed up just a few times. V gene TRBV9 combines with J gene TRBJ2-5, with 10 positions matching TRBD2. The end of the DNA fits TRBJ2-7 better, so the J call may be wrong. Looked up from germline, CDR1 is SGDLS and CDR2 is YYNGEE. The CDR3 length is 15 residues. The CDR3 loop reads CASSVAGTSVYEQYF. CDR3 sequence (DNA): TGTGCCAGCAGCGTAGCCGGGACTAGCGTCTACGAGCAGTACTTC.

The chain is built from TRBV10-3 and TRBJ2-3; 13 bases line up with TRBD2. With 4 bases clipped from V and 6 bases from J, the junction kept 4 bases outside the gene matches. Per germline, CDR1 ENHRY and CDR2 SYGVKD. The CDR3 sequence is 15 residues long. The CDR3 DNA sequence: TGTGCCATCAGTGGGGGACTAGCGGGGCCTGATACGCAGTATTTT. Its translation is CAISGGLAGPDTQYF.

This chain connects TRBV7-9 to TRBJ2-1, with 9 bases aligning to TRBD2. The ends lost 1 base at V and 7 bases at J; junction bases unmatched: 11. The CDR3 contains 17 residues. Germline values: CDR1 SEHNR, CDR2 FQNEAQ (reference sequence). The CDR3 sequence: CASSLGSGGLLGNEQFF. CDR3 nucleotide sequence: TGTGCCAGCAGCTTAGGTAGCGGGGGTCTCCTCGGGAATGAGCAGTTCTTC.

The J gene is TRBJ1-5, the V gene TRBV15; TRBD1 matches 8 bases. The CDR3 contains 15 residues. From germline, CDR1 is LNHNV and CDR2 YYDKDF (reference sequence). Losses at the gene ends were 4 bases for V and 3 bases for J; bases not matched to a gene: 5. The CDR3 DNA is TGTGCCACCAGCACGCGGACAGGGTTCAATCAGCCCCAGCATTTT. As protein: CATSTRTGFNQPQHF.

The CDR3 is CASSQDTANTEAFF. CDR3 nucleotide sequence: TGCGCCAGCAGCCAAGACACAGCAAACACTGAAGCTTTCTTT. The chain employs TRBV4-3 and TRBJ1-1, with no clear D. The CDR3 spans 14 residues. Germline V lookup: CDR1 LGHNA, CDR2 YSLEER. V lost 0 bases and J 2 bases, leaving 7 bases between the germline ends.

This clone was seen only a few times. V usage is TRBV5-5 and J usage is TRBJ2-5, with TRBD1 matching over 8 bases. Unmatched junction bases numbered 8, after V lost 2 bases and J lost 5 bases. The CDR3 is made up of 15 amino acids. From germline, CDR1 is SGHKS and CDR2 YYEKEE (reference sequence). The CDR3 DNA is TGTGCCAGCAGCTTAGGACAGGGTTCGATGGAGACCCAGTACTTC. It specifies CASSLGQGSMETQYF.

This clone has only a few counts. This sequence joins TRBV29-1 and TRBJ2-3; the D gene is possibly TRBD2 (5 bases). Trimming removed 3 bases at V and 5 bases at J, with 15 bases between. The germline V gene has CDR1 SQVTM and CDR2 ANQGSEA. This CDR3 is built from 14 residues. The CDR3 DNA sequence: TGCAGCGTTGAGCTGGCGGGCGCAGGAGATACGCAGTATTTT. Translation gives CSVELAGAGDTQYF.

The CDR3 here is CASSVSGSPGANVLTF. DNA for the CDR3: TGTGCCAGCAGTGTCAGTGGCTCTCCCGGGGCCAACGTCCTGACTTTC. This chain uses TRBV2 with TRBJ2-6; D uncertain. The CDR3 sequence is 16 residues long. V was clipped by 4 bases and J by 4 bases, with 14 bases between them. The germline V gene has CDR1 SNHLY and CDR2 FYNNEI.

This clone was found a few times. The chain combines TRBV18 with TRBJ1-2, with D possibly TRBD1 on 6 matching bases. This CDR3 is built from 17 residues. V shed 3 bases and J shed 0 bases, with 17 bases lying between them. The V gene's germline CDR1 is KGHSH and CDR2 LQKENI. CDR3 in amino acids: CASSPDGWGPSNYGYTF. CDR3 DNA: TGTGCCAGCTCACCGGACGGTTGGGGGCCTTCTAACTATGGCTACACCTTC.

In this sample, this clone turned up a few times. V is TRBV7-2 and J is TRBJ2-2, with TRBD2 matching 9 bases. CDR3 length equals 17 residues. In germline, CDR1 is SGHTA, CDR2 FQGNSA. V lost 2 bases to trimming and J lost 7 bases; unmatched junction nucleotides: 11. The CDR3 DNA reads TGTGCCAGCAGCTTATCCGTGGGAGCTAGCGGGAACGGGGAGCTGTTTTTT. Protein product: CASSLSVGASGNGELFF.

The chain uses TRBV5-6 and TRBJ2-7; 7 nucleotides match TRBD1. This CDR3 has 15 amino acids. Germline V gives CDR1 SGHDT, CDR2 YYEEEE. V gave up 4 bases and J gave up 2 bases; unmatched junction bases: 9. This CDR3 is CASSLHGQEPYEQYF. In nucleotides, the CDR3 is TGTGCCAGCAGCCTTCACGGACAGGAACCCTACGAGCAGTACTTC. Supplemented by reference TRBV5-6 and TRBJ2-7, the full variable domain reads DAGVTQSPTHLIKTRGQQVTLRCSPKSGHDTVSWYQQALGQGPQFIFQYYEEEERQRGNFPDRFSGHQFPNYSSELNVNALLLGDSALYLCASSLHGQEPYEQYFGPGTRLTVT.

This clone was observed a handful of times. The rearrangement links TRBV25-1 to TRBJ2-7; D is ambiguous. V was cut by 2 bases and J by 4 bases, with 12 bases left in between. This CDR3 is 14 amino acids long. Germline V lookup: CDR1 MGHDK, CDR2 SYGVNS. CDR3 nucleotides: TGTGCCAGCAGTGAAGACCACAGTCGATACGAGCAGTACTTC. Encoded protein: CASSEDHSRYEQYF.

The chain links TRBV5-6 to TRBJ1-1, with D unclear. This CDR3 spans 14 amino acids. V shed 2 bases and J shed 5 bases, with 13 bases lying between them. Germline V CDR1 and CDR2: SGHDT, YYEEEE. The DNA of the CDR3 is TGTGCCAGCAGCTTTGGCGGGAGTTGGACTGAAGCTTTCTTT. This translates into CASSFGGSWTEAFF.

In its sample, this clone was seen a few times. V is TRBV28 and J is TRBJ1-1, with D uncertain. The CDR3 extends over 12 amino acids. V lost 2 bases and J lost 1, with 2 bases in between. Germline CDR1 MDHEN, CDR2 SYDVKM. The CDR3 spells CASSLQNTEAFF. CDR3 nucleotide sequence: TGTGCCAGCAGTTTACAGAACACTGAAGCTTTCTTT.

Details on this clone: Within the sample, other DNA sequences also encode this same CDR3. The V call is TRBV29-1, the J call TRBJ2-7; 9 bases line up with TRBD2. V dropped 6 bases and J dropped 6; count of bases not matched to a gene: 15. From germline, CDR1 is SQVTM and CDR2 ANQGSEA. The CDR3 loop spans 15 amino acids. The CDR3 bases are TGCAGCGTCTCTAGCGGGATTGGTATACGCGGCGAGCAGTACTTC. Protein product: CSVSSGIGIRGEQYF.

This clone was seen a handful of times. The rearrangement links TRBV7-9 to TRBJ1-1, with 7 bases matching TRBD1. V shed 5 bases and J 2 bases; nucleotides not matched to a gene: 8. Looked up from germline, CDR1 is SEHNR and CDR2 is FQNEAQ (reference sequence). The CDR3 runs 15 residues. DNA of the CDR3: TGTGCCAGCAGCCCCTTGAGGGGGCTCAACACTGAAGCTTTCTTT. It codes for CASSPLRGLNTEAFF.

This clone has only a few counts. V and J are TRBV9 and TRBJ2-1; D remains unclear. The V and J ends lost 0 bases and 8 bases respectively, with 9 bases between them. The length of the CDR3 is 13 residues. Germline V gives CDR1 SGDLS, CDR2 YYNGEE. CDR3 residues: CASSVALHDEQFF. The CDR3 bases are TGTGCCAGCAGCGTAGCACTTCACGATGAGCAGTTCTTC. Drawing the rest from reference TRBV9 and TRBJ2-1, the complete variable domain is DSGVTQTPKHLITATGQRVTLRCSPRSGDLSVYWYQQSLDQGLQFLIQYYNGEERAKGNILERFSAQQFPDLHSELNLSSLELGDSALYFCASSVALHDEQFFGPGTRLTVL.

This clone occurred a few times. The chain uses TRBV11-2 and TRBJ2-6; D might be TRBD2 (6 bases). The CDR3 runs to 17 residues. V gave up 1 base and J gave up 4 bases, with 14 bases separating them. CDR1 and CDR2 from the germline V gene are SGHAT and FQNNGV. DNA of the CDR3: TGTGCCAGCAGCTTAGGTAGCGGAGGGGCCGGGGCCAACGTCCTGACTTTC. Its translation is CASSLGSGGAGANVLTF. Combining the CDR3 with reference TRBV11-2 and TRBJ2-6 gives the whole variable domain EAGVAQSPRYKIIEKRQSVAFWCNPISGHATLYWYQQILGQGPKLLIQFQNNGVVDDSQLPKDRFSAERLKGVDSTLKIQPAKLEDSAVYLCASSLGSGGAGANVLTFGAGSRLTVL.

This clone has a handful of counts. V usage is TRBV7-2 and J usage is TRBJ2-4; 10 bases align to TRBD1. V shed 2 bases, J shed 6 bases, and the junction held 7 bases outside the gene matches. The V gene's germline CDR1 is SGHTA and CDR2 FQGNSA. There are 16 residues in the CDR3. DNA for the CDR3: TGTGCCAGCAGCTTACGCGGGACAGGGGAGTTAAACATTCAGTACTTC. The encoded protein is CASSLRGTGELNIQYF. Drawing the rest from reference TRBV7-2 and TRBJ2-4, the complete variable domain is GAGVSQSPSNKVTEKGKDVELRCDPISGHTALYWYRQSLGQGLEFLIYFQGNSAPDKSGLPSDRFSAERTGGSVSTLTIQRTQQEDSAVYLCASSLRGTGELNIQYFGAGTRLSVL.

The sample holds a few counts of this clone. The genes are TRBV6-4 and TRBJ1-5; no reliable D call. Germline V gives CDR1 MRHNA, CDR2 SNTAGT. The CDR3 has 13 residues. V was pared by 4 bases and J by 7 bases, with 11 bases between. This CDR3 reads CASSAVSGQPQHF. Here the CDR3 DNA reads TGTGCCAGCAGTGCCGTTTCGGGGCAGCCCCAGCATTTT.

This clone came up a few times. The chain is built from TRBV28 and TRBJ2-7, with TRBD2 matching 7 bases. Trimming at V came to 7 bases and at J to 7 bases, leaving 19 bases not matched to a gene. Per germline, CDR1 MDHEN and CDR2 SYDVKM. This CDR3 is built from 16 residues. CDR3: CASTTPRAGSWGEQYF. The DNA for the CDR3 is TGTGCCAGCACCACCCCGAGAGCGGGGAGTTGGGGGGAGCAGTACTTC.

This rearrangement joins TRBV9 to TRBJ1-2; no clear D gene. CDR1 SGDLS and CDR2 YYNGEE come from the germline V gene. V gave up 4 bases and J gave up 8 bases, with 18 bases separating them. The CDR3 totals 14 residues. CDR3 in amino acids: CASSPQRADSGYTF. For the CDR3, the DNA is TGTGCCAGCAGCCCCCAGAGGGCAGACTCGGGCTACACCTTC.